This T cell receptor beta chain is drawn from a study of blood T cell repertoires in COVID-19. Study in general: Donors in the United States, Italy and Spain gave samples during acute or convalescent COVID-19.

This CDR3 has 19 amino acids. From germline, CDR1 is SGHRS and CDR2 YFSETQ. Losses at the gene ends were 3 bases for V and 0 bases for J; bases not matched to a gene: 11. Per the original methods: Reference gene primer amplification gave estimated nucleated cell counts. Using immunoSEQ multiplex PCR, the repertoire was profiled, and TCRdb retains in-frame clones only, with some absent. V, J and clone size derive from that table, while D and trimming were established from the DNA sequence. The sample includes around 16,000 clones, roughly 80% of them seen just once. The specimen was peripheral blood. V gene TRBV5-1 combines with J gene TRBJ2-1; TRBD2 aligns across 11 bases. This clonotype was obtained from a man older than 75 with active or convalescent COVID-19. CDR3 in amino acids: CASSSTGTSGGNSYNEQFF. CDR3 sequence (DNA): TGCGCCAGCAGCTCCACCGGGACTAGCGGAGGTAACTCCTACAATGAGCAGTTCTTC.